Following are 8 T cell receptor beta chains from one sample sequenced in a study of blood T cell repertoires in COVID-19. TCRdb's table, derived via immunoSEQ multiplex PCR, lists solely in-frame clones and lacks some. The data contain roughly 45,000 clones, approximately 93% of them singletons. The sequencing input was peripheral blood. The source of these receptors is a man aged 55 to 70 with COVID-19, enrolled during active disease.

The chain couples TRBV19 to TRBJ2-7; 8 nucleotides agree with TRBD2. The CDR3 is 14 amino acids. Trimming at V came to 6 bases and at J to 7 bases, leaving 11 bases not matched to a gene. The germline gives CDR1 LNHDA, CDR2 SQIVND (reference sequence). This CDR3 reads CASSQALAGLEQYF. In DNA, the CDR3 is TGTGCCAGTAGCCAGGCGCTAGCGGGCTTGGAGCAGTACTTC.

The chain combines TRBV13 with TRBJ2-3; perhaps TRBD2 as D (5 bases). The ends were cut back, 0 bases at V and 1 base at J, with 8 bases in the middle. CDR1 is PRHDT and CDR2 is FYEKMQ in the germline V gene (reference sequence). The CDR3 loop spans 15 amino acids. The CDR3 loop reads CASSLGSGGTDTQYF. CDR3 sequence (DNA): TGTGCCAGCAGCTTAGGTTCCGGGGGCACAGATACGCAGTATTTT.

V is TRBV27 and J is TRBJ1-4, with D perhaps matching TRBD1 (5 bases). The CDR3 contains 15 residues. Trimming stripped 6 bases from V and 2 bases from J, with 13 bases between. Germline CDR1 MNHEY, CDR2 SMNVEV (reference sequence). The CDR3 DNA sequence: TGTGCCAGCAGCCCTTCGGCAGGGACTAATGAAAAACTGTTTTTT. This translates into CASSPSAGTNEKLFF.

J is TRBJ2-7 and V is TRBV5-4, with D possibly TRBD2 on 6 matching bases. The CDR3 is 13 amino acids. The V gene's germline CDR1 is SGHNT and CDR2 YYREEE (reference sequence). V was clipped by 0 bases and J by 9 bases, with 13 bases between them. The CDR3 region has the DNA TGTGCCAGCAGCTTGGCCGGGGGAGGACGGCAGTACTTC. It translates to CASSLAGGGRQYF.

J is TRBJ1-1 and V is TRBV19; TRBD1 is a possible D gene (5 bases). This CDR3 comprises 15 residues. V was trimmed by 2 bases and J by 4 bases, leaving 14 bases between them. Germline loops: CDR1 LNHDA, CDR2 SQIVND (reference sequence). The CDR3 here is CASSISGGVSTEAFF. CDR3 DNA: TGTGCCAGTAGTATAAGTGGAGGGGTTAGCACTGAAGCTTTCTTT.

J is TRBJ1-4 and V is TRBV6-1, with D hard to call. The CDR3 totals 15 residues. The V end lost 2 bases, the J end lost 7 bases, and 14 bases lay between the germline ends. The germline CDR1 and CDR2 sequences are MNHNS and SASEGT. The CDR3 DNA follows: TGTGCCAGCAGTGAATCACAACGTTCGATTGAAAAACTGTTTTTT. Translation: CASSESQRSIEKLFF.

This clone was seen only a few times. This rearrangement joins TRBV5-1 to TRBJ2-5; D may be TRBD2 (6 bases). V lost 2 bases and J lost 2, with 16 bases in between. This CDR3 is 16 amino acids long. Germline CDR1 reads SGHRS; CDR2 reads YFSETQ. CDR3 coding DNA: TGCGCCAGCAGCTTATTAGACGGGAGTGTTCAAGAGACCCAGTACTTC. It yields the protein CASSLLDGSVQETQYF.

This clone was seen only once. The gene calls are TRBV28 and TRBJ2-7, with TRBD1 matching 7 bases. The V and J ends lost 6 bases and 3 bases, in that order; junction bases with no gene match: 11. The CDR3 contains 15 residues. The germline V gene has CDR1 MDHEN and CDR2 SYDVKM. This chain's CDR3 is CASRLKGGPRYEQYF. CDR3 DNA: TGTGCCAGCAGGTTAAAAGGGGGCCCTCGCTACGAGCAGTACTTC.